This T cell receptor beta chain stems from a study of T-cell memory formation after mild COVID-19. Study as a whole: Largely, the TCR clusters proved donor specific.

Study findings and constraints: Researchers found some responding clones in pre-infection memory, a sign that cross-reactive memory joined. Contracting clones localized mainly to CM and EM when CD4+ and mainly to EMRA when CD8+.

TCRdb re-derived calls from the 5' RACE reads in MiXCR, one entry per CDR3 protein. In the table there are some 160,000 distinct CDR3 sequences, roughly 28% of which are singletons. This clonotype was observed a handful of times. What it binds is not known. V was pared by 8 bases and J by 5 bases, with 7 bases between. The CDR3 consists of 11 residues. Germline CDR1 is SNHLY and CDR2 is FYNNEI. This receptor was obtained from an adult woman who had mild COVID-19 (a few samples of this study predate the infection). Cell type and time point are not known. The source material was PBMCs or a T cell subset sorted from them (not recorded which). The chain combines TRBV2 with TRBJ1-5; D is unclear. The CDR3 here is CASPIHQPQHF. CDR3 DNA sequence: TGTGCCAGCCCTATCCATCAGCCCCAGCATTTT. Drawing the rest from reference TRBV2 and TRBJ1-5, the complete variable domain is EPEVTQTPSHQVTQMGQEVILRCVPISNHLYFYWYRQILGQKVEFLVSFYNNEISEKSEIFDDQFSVERPDGSNFTLKIRSTKLEDSAMYFCASPIHQPQHFGDGTRLSIL.